A single sample gave rise to the 15 T cell receptor beta chains below, sequenced in a study of T cells in women clearing cervical HPV infection. Here immunoSEQ multiplex PCR was the method, and the copy in TCRdb shows in-frame clones only, minus some. The sample's table shows 9,000 to 15,000 clones. The sequenced sample consisted of blood buffy coat. These receptors originate from a woman aged 18 to 69 with a cervical HPV16 infection that either progressed to CIN3+ or cleared (not recorded which).

Comment on this clone: Read data end 3 residues before the CDR3 end; the end is taken from the germline J gene. The J gene is TRBJ2-3, the V gene TRBV5-1; 7 nucleotides line up with TRBD2. This CDR3 has 18 amino acids. The germline gives CDR1 SGHRS, CDR2 YFSETQ. Trimming cost V 2 bases and J 5 bases; bases outside gene matches: 17. The CDR3 DNA, read in part, is TGCGCCAGCAGCTTTGCTTTTGGGGGAAGCGGGGTTGGAGATACG. The encoded protein is CASSFAFGGSGVGDT. The CDR3 in its entirety is CASSFAFGGSGVGDTQYF.

Regarding this clone: The read ends 3 residues shy of where the CDR3 ends; the end is completed using the germline J gene. V usage is TRBV20-1 and J usage is TRBJ2-7; weak D call: TRBD2 (7 bases). Germline lookup yields CDR1 DFQATT and CDR2 SNEGSKA (reference sequence). This CDR3 contains 14 residues. V gave up 3 bases and J gave up 1 base, with 13 bases separating them. This chain's CDR3 is CSASLGGPSYEQYF. CDR3 DNA, as far as it was read: TGCAGTGCTAGTCTCGGGGGGCCGTCCTACGAG.

About this clone itself: The CDR3 end lies 3 residues beyond the end of the read and is filled in from the germline J gene. V and J are TRBV18 and TRBJ2-7, with D unclear. Germline-derived CDR1 and CDR2 are KGHSH and LQKENI. Trimming pared 4 bases from V and 3 bases from J, leaving 13 bases between. This CDR3 is built from 14 residues. The CDR3 sequence is CASSHDLTSYEQYF. The CDR3 bases that were read are TGTGCCAGCTCACACGACCTGACAAGCTACGAG. Full variable domain (rest looked up from reference TRBV18 and TRBJ2-7): NAGVMQNPRHLVRRRGQEARLRCSPMKGHSHVYWYRQLPEEGLKFMVYLQKENIIDESGMPKERFSAEFPKEGPSILRIQQVVRGDSAAYFCASSHDLTSYEQYFGPGTRLTVT.

As to this clone: The read falls 3 residues short of the CDR3 end, and the missing part is taken from the germline J gene. V is TRBV12-3 or TRBV12-4 and J is TRBJ1-2; 10 bases match TRBD1. V lost 4 bases and J lost 5; bases outside the gene matches: 4. The CDR3 spans 14 residues. CDR3: CASSWTGGDYGYTF. The CDR3 bases that were read are TGTGCCAGCAGTTGGACAGGGGGTGATTATGGC.

Points on this clone: The read terminates 3 residues before the CDR3 end, so the remaining end is supplied by the germline J gene. The rearrangement joins TRBV2 to TRBJ1-6, with unresolved D. CDR3 size: 14 residues. Trimming took off 5 bases at V and 9 bases at J, with 14 bases between the two ends. CDR1 SNHLY and CDR2 FYNNEI come from the germline V gene. The chain's CDR3 is CASSFRLEPSPLHF. The sequenced CDR3 bases are TGTGCCAGCAGTTTTAGACTCGAACCTTCACCC.

The CDR3 DNA, read in part, is TGTGCCACTCACGAGGGAGGGAGGCGGGGCAATCAGCCC. Its protein product is CATHEGGRRGNQP. The full-length CDR3 reads as CATHEGGRRGNQPQHF. J is TRBJ1-5 and V is TRBV28; no reliable D call. The CDR3 end falls 3 residues outside the read, so it is completed with the germline J gene. Germline V gene sequence: CDR1 MDHEN, CDR2 SYDVKM. The CDR3 runs 16 residues. Trimming removed 10 bases at V and 2 bases at J, with 21 bases between. Filled out from reference TRBV28 and TRBJ1-5, the complete variable domain reads DVKVTQSSRYLVKRTGEKVFLECVQDMDHENMFWYRQDPGLGLRLIYFSYDVKMKEKGDIPEGYSVSREKKERFSLILESASTNQTSMYLCATHEGGRRGNQPQHFGDGTRLSIL.

Concerning this clone: The CDR3 extends 3 residues past the end of the read, so its final part is completed from the germline J gene. V usage is TRBV5-4 and J usage is TRBJ2-4; 9 nucleotides line up with TRBD1. The junction had 4 bases not matched to a gene; V was cut back by 0 bases and J by 9 bases. CDR1 and CDR2 (germline): SGHNT, YYREEE (reference sequence). This CDR3 comprises 14 residues. The CDR3 region is CASSLGDRASIQYF. CDR3 DNA, as far as it was read: TGTGCCAGCAGCTTGGGGGACAGGGCTAGCATT.

As to this clone: Sequencing ends 3 residues short of the CDR3 end; the germline J gene provides the rest. The chain uses TRBV20-1 and TRBJ2-5, with a weak D call TRBD2 (6 bases). Germline CDR1 is DFQATT and CDR2 is SNEGSKA (reference sequence). V was pared by 6 bases and J by 5 bases, with 16 bases between. This CDR3 is built from 13 residues. The covered CDR3 bases are TGCAGTGCCCCGGGACTTGTAGTGGAGACC. It specifies CSAPGLVVET. The CDR3 in its entirety is CSAPGLVVETQYF.

With respect to this clone: The read stops 3 residues short of the end of the CDR3; the missing end is completed from the germline J gene. This chain links TRBV7-2 with TRBJ2-7, with D hard to call. CDR1 is SGHTA, CDR2 FQGNSA, per germline. The CDR3 consists of 13 residues. The V and J ends lost 6 bases and 2 bases respectively, with 11 bases between them. CDR3 bases read: TGTGCCAGCAGAGCAGGCCAAACCTACGAG. Translation gives CASRAGQTYE. The full CDR3 sequence reads CASRAGQTYEQYF.

Points on this clone: The CDR3 extends 3 residues past the end of the read, so its final part is completed from the germline J gene. V gene TRBV20-1 combines with J gene TRBJ2-3; D possibly corresponds to TRBD1 (5 bases). The V gene lost 7 bases and the J gene lost 1 base, with 15 bases spanning the gap. The CDR3 has 14 amino acids. Germline lookup yields CDR1 DFQATT and CDR2 SNEGSKA (reference sequence). The CDR3 is CSVHQGYGTDTQYF. The DNA read from the CDR3 is TGCAGTGTCCATCAGGGATATGGCACAGATACG.

As regards this clone: With the read ending 3 residues before the CDR3 end, the germline J gene is used to fill in that end. The chain joins TRBV4-1 to TRBJ2-5; no reliable D call. CDR1 MGHRA and CDR2 YSYEKL come from the germline V gene. This CDR3 has 16 amino acids. Trimming took off 1 base at V and 5 bases at J, with 17 bases between the two ends. The part of the CDR3 DNA that was read is TGCGCCAGCAGCCAAGTCGCCACGTTATTCGCGGAGACC. It specifies CASSQVATLFAET. The full CDR3 reads CASSQVATLFAETQYF.

A note on this clone: The read ends 3 residues shy of where the CDR3 ends; the end is completed using the germline J gene. V and J are TRBV7-6 and TRBJ1-1; no definite D call. CDR3 size: 14 residues. Trimming removed 3 bases from V and 1 base from J, with 9 bases in between. Germline assignment: CDR1 SGHVS and CDR2 FNYEAQ. CDR3 loop: CASSFGQTNTEAFF. The CDR3 bases that were read are TGTGCCAGCAGCTTTGGGCAGACGAACACTGAA.

The CDR3 sequence: CASSLGGASGYGYTF. CDR3 DNA, as far as it was read: TGCGCCAGCAGCTTGGGCGGTGCATCTGGCTATGGC. The chain combines TRBV5-1 with TRBJ1-2; D gene uncertain. The read ends 3 residues shy of where the CDR3 ends; the end is completed using the germline J gene. Germline V gene data show CDR1 as SGHRS and CDR2 as YFSETQ. CDR3 size: 15 residues. The germline V and J ends were trimmed by 0 bases and 4 bases, with 13 bases remaining between them.

As regards this clone: The read falls 3 residues short of the CDR3 end, and the missing part is taken from the germline J gene. V usage is TRBV28 and J usage is TRBJ1-2; 9 bases fit TRBD1. This CDR3 comprises 13 residues. CDR1 and CDR2 (germline): MDHEN, SYDVKM. CDR3 residues: CASSSGQGHDYTF. The CDR3 bases that were read are TGTGCCAGCAGTTCAGGACAGGGGCATGAC.

A remark on this clone: The read halts 3 residues ahead of the CDR3 end, with the missing end drawn from the germline J gene. The V and J genes are TRBV7-2 and TRBJ1-2; 10 positions agree with TRBD1. Trimming took 4 bases from V and 4 from J; bases not matched to a gene: 3. The CDR3 loop spans 14 amino acids. Germline CDR1 is SGHTA and CDR2 is FQGNSA. CDR3 protein: CASSSRDRGYGYTF. CDR3 DNA (partial): TGTGCCAGCAGCTCCCGGGACAGGGGCTATGGC.